The subject of this entry is one T cell receptor beta chain. The CDR3 runs to 17 residues. V was clipped by 4 bases and J by 7 bases; unmatched bases: 8. Looked up from germline, CDR1 is ENHRY and CDR2 is SYGVKD. Vbeta (60) and Jbeta (13) primers were used in the PCR. Produced via immunoSEQ multiplex PCR; TCRdb's table is partial and in-frame only. The sample shows over 100,000 clones, over 60% of them seen only once. This sample stems from a study of cytomegalovirus exposure and HLA in healthy donors. The TCR originated in a woman aged 25 to 45 in good health and CMV-seropositive. The chain is built from TRBV10-3 and TRBJ1-6, with 12 nucleotides matching TRBD1. The sequencing input was PBMCs. This CDR3 is CAISAGTGGSLNSPLHF. The CDR3 DNA is TGTGCCATCAGTGCCGGGACAGGGGGCTCATTGAATTCACCCCTCCACTTT.